These 24 T cell receptor beta chains were all obtained from the same sample, sequenced in a study of radiotherapy plus CTLA-4 blockade in lung cancer. Here immunoSEQ multiplex PCR was the method, and the copy in TCRdb shows in-frame clones only, minus some. This table has tens of thousands of clones, roughly 86% appearing once. This sample comprised peripheral blood, obtained from a patient treated with radiotherapy plus ipilimumab. The receptors were sampled from a human donor with non-small cell lung cancer whose response to radiotherapy plus ipilimumab could not be evaluated.

The rearrangement joins TRBV10-3 to TRBJ2-2, with D maybe TRBD2 (6 bases). Germline-derived CDR1 and CDR2 are ENHRY and SYGVKD. V lost 4 bases and J 4 bases, leaving 10 bases between the germline ends. The CDR3 sequence is 14 residues long. CDR3 nucleotide sequence: TGTGCCATCAGTGTGGAGGGAGGCACCGGGGAGCTGTTTTTT. This encodes CAISVEGGTGELFF.

The chain recombines TRBV28 with TRBJ1-1, with D possibly matching TRBD1 (6 bases). Germline values: CDR1 MDHEN, CDR2 SYDVKM. The CDR3 length is 14 residues. V lost 6 bases to trimming and J lost 5 bases, with 16 bases between them. Here the CDR3 reads CASSPPTGLTEAFF. The CDR3 DNA reads TGTGCCAGCAGCCCACCGACAGGATTGACTGAAGCTTTCTTT.

This chain joins TRBV28 and TRBJ1-4, with D perhaps TRBD1 (5 bases). V lost 6 bases and J lost 5, with 16 bases in between. Germline CDR1 is MDHEN and CDR2 is SYDVKM. The CDR3 runs 15 residues. This CDR3 reads CASRRGGTANEKLFF. CDR3 sequence (DNA): TGTGCCAGCAGGCGGGGGGGGACGGCGAATGAAAAACTGTTTTTT. Full variable domain (outside the CDR3, taken from reference TRBV28 and TRBJ1-4): DVKVTQSSRYLVKRTGEKVFLECVQDMDHENMFWYRQDPGLGLRLIYFSYDVKMKEKGDIPEGYSVSREKKERFSLILESASTNQTSMYLCASRRGGTANEKLFFGSGTQLSVL.

The chain couples TRBV5-1 to TRBJ2-1; 13 nucleotides line up with TRBD2. Germline V gene lookup returns CDR1 SGHRS and CDR2 YFSETQ. The V and J ends lost 6 bases and 9 bases, in that order; junction bases with no gene match: 9. The CDR3 spans 15 residues. Here the CDR3 DNA reads TGCGCCAGCACCGTACTAGCGGGAGGGCCAGGTGAGCAGTTCTTC. Translated: CASTVLAGGPGEQFF.

The V and J genes are TRBV11-2 and TRBJ1-2; D is perhaps TRBD1 (5 bases). Trimming shortened V by 3 bases and J by 4 bases, and 15 bases separated the two germline ends. The CDR3 consists of 15 residues. Germline V gene sequence: CDR1 SGHAT, CDR2 FQNNGV. CDR3 region: CASSFRDGSFYGYTF. The CDR3 DNA reads TGTGCCAGCAGCTTCCGGGACGGGAGCTTCTATGGCTACACCTTC. The full variable domain, completed using reference TRBV11-2 and TRBJ1-2, is EAGVAQSPRYKIIEKRQSVAFWCNPISGHATLYWYQQILGQGPKLLIQFQNNGVVDDSQLPKDRFSAERLKGVDSTLKIQPAKLEDSAVYLCASSFRDGSFYGYTFGSGTRLTVV.

The rearrangement uses TRBV7-3 and TRBJ2-1, with TRBD2 identical over 7 bases. The J segment lost 6 bases and the V segment lost 0 bases, leaving 5 bases of the junction unmatched. This CDR3 region has 15 residues. CDR1 SGHTA and CDR2 FQGTGA come from the germline V gene. CDR3 region: CASSLTLGTINEQFF. CDR3 bases: TGTGCCAGCAGCTTAACTCTCGGGACTATCAATGAGCAGTTCTTC.

This clone was counted a single time. V is TRBV28 and J is TRBJ1-2; TRBD1 agrees at 7 bases. The V segment lost 6 bases and the J segment 8 bases; nucleotides outside the gene matches: 15. The CDR3 runs to 15 residues. Germline-derived CDR1 and CDR2 are MDHEN and SYDVKM. The CDR3 bases are TGTGCCAGCAGCCTGGACAGGCTCAGGACGGGAGGCTACACCTTC. This encodes CASSLDRLRTGGYTF.

J is TRBJ1-2 and V is TRBV7-3; a weak D match, TRBD1 (6 bases). V lost 5 bases to trimming and J lost 9 bases, with 19 bases between them. The CDR3 runs to 14 residues. CDR1 is SGHTA, CDR2 FQGTGA, per germline. This chain's CDR3 is CASSLGQKDRSYTF. For the CDR3, the DNA is TGTGCCAGCAGCCTAGGACAGAAGGATAGAAGCTACACCTTC.

By sample fraction, this clone is medium-sized. This sequence joins TRBV2 and TRBJ1-5, with 7 nucleotides matching TRBD1. Germline V gene lookup returns CDR1 SNHLY and CDR2 FYNNEI. The CDR3 is made up of 14 amino acids. V was pared by 6 bases and J by 1 base, with 3 bases of the junction left unmatched. The CDR3 sequence is CASRTGLSNQPQHF. The CDR3 region has the DNA TGTGCCAGCAGGACAGGGTTAAGCAATCAGCCCCAGCATTTT.

The chain links TRBV6-5 to TRBJ2-1; no clear D. V lost 5 bases to trimming and J lost 0 bases, with 11 bases between them. Germline assignment: CDR1 MNHEY and CDR2 SVGAGI. This CDR3 comprises 15 residues. The CDR3 DNA reads TGTGCCAGCAGTACCTCTAAGAGCTCCTACAATGAGCAGTTCTTC. This gives the protein CASSTSKSSYNEQFF.

The chain uses TRBV11-2 and TRBJ2-5; 7 bases agree with TRBD1. The CDR3 loop spans 13 amino acids. The junction had 2 bases not matched to a gene; V was cut back by 3 bases and J by 4 bases. In germline, CDR1 is SGHAT, CDR2 FQNNGV. DNA for the CDR3: TGTGCCAGCAGCTTTAACAGGGGAGAGACCCAGTACTTC. This translates into CASSFNRGETQYF.

With regard to this clone: A junction end diverges from the germline sequence, so it may reflect a read error. This chain links TRBV7-6 with TRBJ2-5; possible D gene TRBD1, 6 bases. CDR3 size: 15 residues. Germline values: CDR1 SGHVS, CDR2 FNYEAQ. CDR3 DNA: TGTGCCAGCAGCTTAGGGCGGACAGTCCAAGAGACCCAGCACTTC. This gives the protein CASSLGRTVQETQHF.

This clone was seen only once. The chain joins TRBV12-5 to TRBJ2-7; TRBD2 matches 8 bases. The CDR3 has 16 amino acids. Trimming cost V 7 bases and J 0 bases; bases outside gene matches: 11. The V gene's germline CDR1 is LGHNT and CDR2 FRNRAP. The CDR3 nucleotides read TGTGCTAGTGATCAACTAGCGGATTTCCCCTCCTACGAGCAGTACTTC. Translating it yields CASDQLADFPSYEQYF.

DNA of the CDR3: TGTGCCAGCAGTGAAAACAGCTACAATGAGCAGTTCTTC. This translates into CASSENSYNEQFF. This chain joins TRBV6-1 and TRBJ2-1, with D unclear. The CDR3 length is 13 residues. V was cut by 2 bases and J by 3 bases, with 5 bases left in between. The germline gives CDR1 MNHNS, CDR2 SASEGT.

The J gene is TRBJ2-3, the V gene TRBV15, with D perhaps matching TRBD2 (6 bases). This CDR3 is 16 amino acids long. V lost 1 base and J 2 bases, leaving 13 bases between the germline ends. Germline values: CDR1 LNHNV, CDR2 YYDKDF (reference sequence). The CDR3 bases are TGTGCCACCAGCAGAGTCCCCGTAGCGGTCACAGATACGCAGTATTTT. As protein: CATSRVPVAVTDTQYF.

The chain combines TRBV28 with TRBJ2-1; TRBD2 is a possible D gene (6 bases). CDR1 MDHEN and CDR2 SYDVKM come from the germline V gene. This CDR3 has 12 amino acids. The CDR3 nucleotides are TGTATCGACCAGGGAGGTGACAATGAGCAGTTCTTC. This sequence encodes CIDQGGDNEQFF.

The chain links TRBV7-9 to TRBJ2-2, with 11 positions matching TRBD2. This CDR3 contains 18 residues. Trimming cost V 5 bases and J 3 bases; bases outside gene matches: 11. The germline gives CDR1 SEHNR, CDR2 FQNEAQ (reference sequence). In nucleotides, the CDR3 is TGTGCCAGCAGCCCCCGGGGACTAGCGGCCACGCACACCGGGGAGCTGTTTTTT. Translated, it gives CASSPRGLAATHTGELFF. Variable domain in full (rest from reference TRBV7-9 and TRBJ2-2): DTGVSQNPRHKITKRGQNVTFRCDPISEHNRLYWYRQTLGQGPEFLTYFQNEAQLEKSRLLSDRFSAERPKGSFSTLEIQRTEQGDSAMYLCASSPRGLAATHTGELFFGEGSRLTVL.

CDR3 in DNA: TGTGCCAGCTACGATTCTGGGGGGACCAAGCAGTACTTC. Translation: CASYDSGGTKQYF. The chain has TRBV18 and TRBJ2-7, with a tentative D call TRBD2 (6 bases). Trimming removed 7 bases from V and 8 bases from J, with 18 bases in between. CDR1 KGHSH and CDR2 LQKENI come from the germline V gene. The length of the CDR3 is 13 residues.

This sequence joins TRBV15 and TRBJ2-1; unclear D gene. This CDR3 is built from 15 residues. CDR1 LNHNV and CDR2 YYDKDF come from the germline V gene (reference sequence). V lost 0 bases to trimming and J lost 5 bases, with 11 bases between them. Here the CDR3 reads CATSRDLELHNEQFF. The CDR3 DNA reads as TGTGCCACCAGCAGAGATCTCGAACTACACAATGAGCAGTTCTTC.

The chain employs TRBV7-2 and TRBJ1-5, with D possibly being TRBD1 (5 bases). The CDR3 has 13 amino acids. Germline CDR1 SGHTA, CDR2 FQGNSA. Trimming removed 2 bases at V and 6 bases at J, with 8 bases between. The CDR3: CASSLYGGQPQHF. CDR3 DNA: TGTGCCAGCAGCTTATACGGGGGTCAGCCCCAGCATTTT.

The chain employs TRBV6-5 and TRBJ1-1, with a tentative D call TRBD1 (6 bases). Germline CDR1 and CDR2: MNHEY and SVGAGI. Trimming took off 6 bases at V and 1 base at J, with 12 bases between the two ends. The length of the CDR3 is 14 residues. The CDR3 here is CASRLPGQNTEAFF. CDR3 in DNA: TGTGCCAGCAGGCTACCGGGACAGAACACTGAAGCTTTCTTT.

The chain combines TRBV11-2 with TRBJ1-1; TRBD1 agrees at 9 bases. The CDR3 runs 16 residues. Germline CDR1 SGHAT, CDR2 FQNNGV. Trimming cost V 3 bases and J 3 bases; bases outside gene matches: 8. CDR3 sequence: CASSFSGTGLYTEAFF. The CDR3 DNA reads TGTGCCAGCAGCTTTTCTGGGACAGGGCTTTACACTGAAGCTTTCTTT. Complete variable domain (other parts from reference TRBV11-2 and TRBJ1-1): EAGVAQSPRYKIIEKRQSVAFWCNPISGHATLYWYQQILGQGPKLLIQFQNNGVVDDSQLPKDRFSAERLKGVDSTLKIQPAKLEDSAVYLCASSFSGTGLYTEAFFGQGTRLTVV.

In nucleotides, the CDR3 is TGTGCCAGCAGCTTAAAGAGGAATCAGCTAGCGGGAGACGAGCAGTACTTC. Translation: CASSLKRNQLAGDEQYF. V usage is TRBV7-2 and J usage is TRBJ2-7, with TRBD2 matching 10 bases. V lost 2 bases and J lost 5; bases outside the gene matches: 12. The CDR3 contains 17 residues. Germline V gene data show CDR1 as SGHTA and CDR2 as FQGNSA. Full variable domain (remainder filled in from reference TRBV7-2 and TRBJ2-7): GAGVSQSPSNKVTEKGKDVELRCDPISGHTALYWYRQSLGQGLEFLIYFQGNSAPDKSGLPSDRFSAERTGGSVSTLTIQRTQQEDSAVYLCASSLKRNQLAGDEQYFGPGTRLTVT.

The V and J genes are TRBV9 and TRBJ2-1; D uncertain. Trimming stripped 0 bases from V and 3 bases from J, with 7 bases between. Germline lookup yields CDR1 SGDLS and CDR2 YYNGEE. The CDR3 is made up of 14 amino acids. The CDR3 coding sequence is TGTGCCAGCAGCGTAGAAGTCGGCTACAATGAGCAGTTCTTC. This codes for CASSVEVGYNEQFF.